This TCR beta chain emerged from a study of cytomegalovirus exposure and HLA in healthy donors. Study conclusions and caveats: In a later analysis, compared with equally common non-associated chains, HLA-associated beta chains were more expanded. It was reported that TCR beta sequences correctly inferred the HLA-A and HLA-B alleles for most subjects. V- and J-gene trimming of TCR beta was linked (in a later analysis) to a missense DCLRE1C variant.

A word on this clone: Its antigen is currently unknown.

Both 60 Vbeta primers and 13 Jbeta primers went into the PCR. Per the study methods: Later, 65 million to 85 million unique TCR beta chains were counted in an analysis, and roughly 11 million of them were shared. Method: immunoSEQ multiplex PCR; TCRdb's copy keeps in-frame clones and lacks some. That table gives V, J and clone size, and the DNA gave D and trimming. The sample gives some 150,000 clones, around 80% of which show up once; around 2.5% is in the top ten. CDR3 size: 15 residues. V lost 1 base to trimming and J lost 8 bases; unmatched junction nucleotides: 5. The germline V gene has CDR1 MNHEY and CDR2 SVGAGI.

Material for sequencing was PBMCs. This sequence originates from a man aged 45-65 years in good health and CMV-seronegative. The chain employs TRBV6-5 and TRBJ1-4, with 9 bases that match TRBD1. CDR3: CASSYYGTGKEKLFF. The CDR3 nucleotides read TGTGCCAGCAGTTACTACGGGACAGGGAAGGAAAAACTGTTTTTT.